The next 6 T cell receptor beta chains were all read from a single sample in a study of CXCR3-negative and CXCR3-positive naive CD8 T cells. Whole-study results and caveats: CXCR3-expressing naive cells carried TRB CDR3s more hydrophobic than those of CXCR3-negative naive cells.

No cognate antigen is known for these TCRs. Libraries of TRB cDNA were made by 5' RACE and carried UMIs. One entry per CDR3 protein, without DNA, is what TCRdb gives after re-calling the 5' RACE reads. Recorded here are 100,000 to 150,000 distinct CDR3 sequences; the top ten clones represent roughly 0.62%. Sample: naive CXCR3+ CD8+ T cells from blood. As for subset: CD45RO-CCR7+CD27+CD95- naive CD8+ T cells expressing CXCR3 (TNR3+). These receptor sequences come from a human donor in good health. Some clones in this sample may be carry-over from other donors' samples.

This sequence joins TRBV5-1 and TRBJ2-5. This CDR3 has 14 residues. CDR1 is SGHRS and CDR2 is YFSETQ in the germline V gene. CDR3 protein: CASSFLGTQETQYF.

The rearrangement joins TRBV20-1 to TRBJ2-7; the D call of TRBD2 rests on TCRdb alone, since no DNA is present to check it. The CDR3 has 14 amino acids. In germline, CDR1 is DFQATT, CDR2 SNEGSKA (reference sequence). The CDR3 sequence is CSATLAGGLYEQYF.

The chain couples TRBV10-1 to TRBJ1-1. Germline V lookup: CDR1 WNHNN, CDR2 SYGVQD (reference sequence). This CDR3 has 13 amino acids. CDR3 sequence reads: CASSESGNTEAFF.

The chain carries TRBV28 and TRBJ2-1. The CDR3 length is 11 residues. The germline V gene has CDR1 MDHEN and CDR2 SYDVKM. The CDR3 loop reads CASSGGGEQFF.

V and J are TRBV7-9 and TRBJ2-7; TCRdb picks TRBD1, but there is no DNA to check that call. The germline CDR1 and CDR2 sequences are SEHNR and FQNEAQ (reference sequence). The CDR3 extends over 13 amino acids. The CDR3 sequence is CASSLSGTGEQYF. Supplemented by reference TRBV7-9 and TRBJ2-7, the full variable domain reads DTGVSQNPRHKITKRGQNVTFRCDPISEHNRLYWYRQTLGQGPEFLTYFQNEAQLEKSRLLSDRFSAERPKGSFSTLEIQRTEQGDSAMYLCASSLSGTGEQYFGPGTRLTVT.

This chain connects TRBV5-1 to TRBJ1-2; TCRdb proposes TRBD1, but this gene call is untestable without DNA. CDR3 length: 12 residues. CDR1 and CDR2 (germline): SGHRS, YFSETQ. CDR3 sequence: CASSSGSGLYTF.